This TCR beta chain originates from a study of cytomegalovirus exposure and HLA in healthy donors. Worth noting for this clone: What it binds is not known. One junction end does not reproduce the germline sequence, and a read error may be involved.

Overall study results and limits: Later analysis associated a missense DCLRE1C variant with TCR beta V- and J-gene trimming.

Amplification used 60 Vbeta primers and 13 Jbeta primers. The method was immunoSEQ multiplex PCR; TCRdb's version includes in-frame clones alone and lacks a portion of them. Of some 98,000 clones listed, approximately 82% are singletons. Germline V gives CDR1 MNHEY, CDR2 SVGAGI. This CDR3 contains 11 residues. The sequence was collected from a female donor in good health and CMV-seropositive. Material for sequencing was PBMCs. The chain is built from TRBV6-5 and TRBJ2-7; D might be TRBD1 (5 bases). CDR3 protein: CASSYGAQVTF. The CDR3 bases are TGTGCCAGCAGTTACGGGGCTCAGGTGACCTTC.